This TCR beta chain was retrieved from a study of beta chain features in type 1 diabetes. Sequenced material consisted of expressed TCRB transcripts (all of the isolated RNA was reverse transcribed). The repertoire was sequenced with immunoSEQ multiplex PCR; TCRdb's copy has only in-frame clones and lacks some. The repertoire holds 150,000 to 200,000 clones, with 6% to 9% as singletons. Findings and caveats of the study: Shortening of TCRB CDR3s, moderate but significant, appeared in all four CD4+ subsets of Type 1 diabetes patients.

This CDR3 is built from 15 residues. The V end was cut by 7 bases, the J end by 13 bases, with 27 bases between. Germline CDR1 reads SGHTS; CDR2 reads YDEGEE. This clone turned up a few times. The antigen remains undetermined. The TCR originated in a man aged 18 to 30 with type 1 diabetes. The chain recombines TRBV5-8 with TRBJ2-1; D remains unclear. The sequencing input was central memory CD4+ T cells from blood. This CDR3 reads CASFSRLDKGPGQFF. The CDR3 DNA follows: TGTGCCAGCTTCTCCAGGTTAGATAAAGGTCCAGGACAGTTCTTC.